The entry below gives a single TCR beta chain sequence along with its context. The antigen this receptor binds is unknown. Base qualities were left out, and no much larger clone turns up one base away. CDR1 and CDR2, looked up from the germline V gene (reference sequence), are MNHEY and SMNVEV. Trimming takes 0 bases from V and 9 bases from J, and the germline ends sit 9 bases apart. The CDR3 goes from the cysteine to the phenylalanine over 14 residues. The sequence is cut down to CDR3 DNA, 42 bases in frame from base 1. This entry belongs to a study of CD8+ T cells in alopecia areata (dated 2018 in TCRdb). Regarding the complete study: Treated patients were enrolled in an open-label pilot trial of oral tofacitinib, 5 to 10 mg twice daily, for moderate-to-severe alopecia areata. In treated patients, disease severity was measured using the SALT score, which gives the percentage of scalp surface area affected. Scalp clonality was compared across normal scalp (n=4), patchy alopecia areata scalp (n=8), and alopecia totalis/universalis scalp (n=8). Patients on tofacitinib were biopsied at baseline and after 4 and 24 weeks of treatment, and several of the patients also had a later scalp biopsy. Tofacitinib was administered for 6 to 18 months, and 6 months of follow-up off drug were then conducted to assess delayed response and recurrence. TCRbeta CDR3 regions were amplified by immunoSEQ multiplex PCR using 35 Vbeta forward and 13 Jbeta reverse primers. In humans, TCRbeta sequencing was performed on scalp tissue and on sorted CD4+ and CD8+ peripheral blood T cells from healthy controls and from patients with patchy or totalis/universalis alopecia areata. The RNA source kit depended on sample type: the PAXgene miRNA kit for fixed scalp, the miRNeasy kit for PBMCs, and the RNeasy kit for mouse skin. High-throughput TCRbeta sequencing was used to examine T cell clonal expansion in alopecia areata in both the C3H/HeJ mouse model and human patients. General findings and caveats noted by the study authors: Because the treated cohort was small and had just a single nonresponder, larger studies are needed to establish links between baseline CD8+ expansion and response. Lesional scalp, especially in alopecia totalis/universalis, showed higher clonality and more expanded CD8+ clones than normal scalp, suggesting antigenic drive. Tofacitinib significantly lowered scalp clonality and the number of expanded CD8+ clones among the top 100 scalp clones. Unlike mouse skin, where gammadelta T cells dominate, normal human skin contains resident alphabeta T cells that get sequenced too, which complicates analysis of the scalp TCR repertoire. During tofacitinib treatment, many expanded lesional clones remained in scalp and blood, and this persistence may partly explain relapse after treatment is stopped. Shared TCR sequences between patients were less evident than in mice, which may be partly attributable to HLA diversity in the patient population.

Library creation used the immunoSEQ multiplex PCR assay. RNA was extracted from all samples and reverse transcribed into cDNA as template for TCR sequencing. SuperScript III was used for first-strand cDNA synthesis, primed with a 2:1 mix of oligo-dT and random hexamers. A synthetic immune receptor repertoire was used to gauge amplification bias, and whatever bias remained was removed computationally. As for the authors' bioinformatics: After raw reads were preprocessed to remove errors, the CDR3 was defined following IMGT conventions as running from the conserved cysteine to phenylalanine. Clonality was computed by normalizing Shannon entropy by log2 of the number of productive unique TCRs and subtracting the result from 1. Whether scalp clones were CD4 or CD8 was inferred by matching scalp TCRbeta sequences against CD4 and CD8 repertoires sorted from blood. The immuneACCESS repertoire file appears here via TCRdb, limited to in-frame rearrangements. These files lack a portion of the clones; in checked studies, under half of the deficit traces to unresolved V genes, and the cause of the others is not known. Clone size and the V and J calls come from that table; the DNA yielded D and trimming. The sample table contains fewer than 150,000 clones; only one count was recorded for roughly 63% of them. The ten biggest clones cover almost 30% of the sample.

The sample's time point label, in plain terms: around 29 days on oral tofacitinib. Sample treatment or condition, as interpreted from the label and publication: oral pan-JAK inhibitor, 5-10 mg twice daily. Lesional scalp punch biopsies and peripheral blood were collected from alopecia areata patients. PBMCs were isolated by density centrifugation and stained for CD3, CD4 and CD8, after which CD4+ and CD8+ T cells were sorted on a FACSAria. The receptor chain draws on TRBV27 and TRBJ1-6; the D gene identity is not certain. The sample was CD8+ T cells sorted from blood, taken at week 4, from a patient treated with tofacitinib. This clonotype was obtained from a human donor with alopecia areata. This receptor has the CDR3 CASSLSSYGSPLHF. The nucleotide sequence is given as TGTGCCAGCAGTTTATCAAGTTACGGTTCACCCCTCCACTTT.